The text below deals with one T cell receptor beta chain. Its antigen is currently unknown. This specimen comes from a study of blood T cells in healthy people across ages. Study-level background: Capturing about one barcoded beta molecule per two T cells was achieved by template switching. The study's findings and limits: A roughly linear fall in TCR beta diversity per million T cells was seen with increasing age.

Combining a sample-barcoded 5' primer with a J-beta primer mix, a second PCR ran for about 6 to 12 cycles. A template-switch adaptor with 12 random nucleotides tagged each cDNA molecule. Each CDR3 protein gets one entry after TCRdb re-called the 5' RACE reads with MiXCR. The table records some 940,000 distinct CDR3 sequences, almost 30% of them present only once. This same sample was also part of a study on T cells of mothers and their children. This second study says: Whatever RNA was extracted went entirely into cDNA synthesis, at about 1.5 ug per 15 ul.

The sequence came from a woman in her thirties or forties in good health. The sequencing input was blood.

For the CDR3, the DNA is TGTGCCAGCAGCGTAGAGACTAGCTCAGATACGCAGTATTTT. Translation gives CASSVETSSDTQYF. The V call is TRBV9, the J call TRBJ2-3; 7 bases fit TRBD2. Germline loops: CDR1 SGDLS, CDR2 YYNGEE. The ends lost 0 bases at V and 4 bases at J; junction bases unmatched: 2. The CDR3 sequence is 14 residues long.